This T cell receptor (beta chain) comes out of a study of T-cell reconstitution after alpha-beta-depleted transplantation in children. Construction of the TCRbeta library involved unique molecular identifiers. TCRdb independently ran MiXCR on the PCR reads; one entry per CDR3 protein. Of approximately 400,000 distinct CDR3 sequences listed, approximately 11% are singletons. V was clipped by 2 bases and J by 9 bases; unmatched bases: 0. The CDR3 runs 13 residues. Germline V lookup: CDR1 SGHTA, CDR2 FQGTGA. Sample: PBMCs from the stem cell graft donor, taken from the stem cell graft. V gene TRBV7-3 combines with J gene TRBJ2-1, with 11 bases aligning to TRBD2. The TCR was taken from a human donor who donated a stem cell graft to a child with acute myeloid leukemia. CDR3 sequence reads: CASSLGTSGEQFF. The CDR3 nucleotides read TGTGCCAGCAGCTTAGGGACTAGCGGTGAGCAGTTCTTC.